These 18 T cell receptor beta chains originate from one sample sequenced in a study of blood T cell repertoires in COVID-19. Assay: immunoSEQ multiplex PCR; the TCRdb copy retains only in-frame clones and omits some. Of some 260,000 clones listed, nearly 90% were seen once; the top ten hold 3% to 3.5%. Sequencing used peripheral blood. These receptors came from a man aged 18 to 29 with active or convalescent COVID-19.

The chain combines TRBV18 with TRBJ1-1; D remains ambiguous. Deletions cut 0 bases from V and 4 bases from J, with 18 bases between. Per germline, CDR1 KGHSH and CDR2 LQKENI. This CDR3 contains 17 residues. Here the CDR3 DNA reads TGTGCCAGCTCACCACCGACCGGACTTAAGTGGGGCACTGAAGCTTTCTTT. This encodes CASSPPTGLKWGTEAFF. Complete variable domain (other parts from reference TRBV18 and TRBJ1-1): NAGVMQNPRHLVRRRGQEARLRCSPMKGHSHVYWYRQLPEEGLKFMVYLQKENIIDESGMPKERFSAEFPKEGPSILRIQQVVRGDSAAYFCASSPPTGLKWGTEAFFGQGTRLTVV.

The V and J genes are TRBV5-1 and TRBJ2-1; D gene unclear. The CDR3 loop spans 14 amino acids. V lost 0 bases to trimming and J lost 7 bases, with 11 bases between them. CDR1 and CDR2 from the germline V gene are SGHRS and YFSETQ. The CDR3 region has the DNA TGCGCCAGCAGCTTGGGCGCGACACAGAATGAGCAGTTCTTC. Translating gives CASSLGATQNEQFF. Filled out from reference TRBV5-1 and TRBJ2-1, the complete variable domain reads KAGVTQTPRYLIKTRGQQVTLSCSPISGHRSVSWYQQTPGQGLQFLFEYFSETQRNKGNFPGRFSGRQFSNSRSEMNVSTLELGDSALYLCASSLGATQNEQFFGPGTRLTVL.

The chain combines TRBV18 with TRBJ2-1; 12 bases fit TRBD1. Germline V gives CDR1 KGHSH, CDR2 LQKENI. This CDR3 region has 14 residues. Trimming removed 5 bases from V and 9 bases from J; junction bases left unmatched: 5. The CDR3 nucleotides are TGTGCCAGCTCAGGGACAGGGGGCGAGATTGAGCAGTTCTTC. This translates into CASSGTGGEIEQFF.

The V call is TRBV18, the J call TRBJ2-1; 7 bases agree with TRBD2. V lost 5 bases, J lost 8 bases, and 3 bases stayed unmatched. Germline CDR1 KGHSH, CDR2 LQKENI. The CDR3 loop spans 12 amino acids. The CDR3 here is CASSIREDEQFF. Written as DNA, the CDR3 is TGTGCCAGCTCAATCCGGGAGGATGAGCAGTTCTTC.

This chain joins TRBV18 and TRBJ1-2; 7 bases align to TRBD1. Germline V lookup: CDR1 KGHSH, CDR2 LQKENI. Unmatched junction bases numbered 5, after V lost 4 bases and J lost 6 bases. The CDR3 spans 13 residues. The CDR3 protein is CASSREGANGYTF. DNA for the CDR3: TGTGCCAGCTCACGTGAGGGGGCTAATGGCTACACCTTC.

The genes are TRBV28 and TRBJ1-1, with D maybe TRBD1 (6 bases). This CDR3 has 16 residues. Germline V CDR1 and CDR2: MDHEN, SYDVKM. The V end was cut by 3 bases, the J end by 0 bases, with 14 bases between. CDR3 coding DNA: TGTGCCAGCAGTTTCTCTCGACAGGACTTGAACACTGAAGCTTTCTTT. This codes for CASSFSRQDLNTEAFF.

In DNA form, the CDR3 reads TGTGCCATCAGTGCATCGGGTTATGGCTACACCTTC. It translates to CAISASGYGYTF. The chain is built from TRBV10-3 and TRBJ1-2; D call uncertain. In germline, CDR1 is ENHRY, CDR2 SYGVKD. This CDR3 spans 12 amino acids. The germline V and J ends were trimmed by 4 bases and 5 bases, with 8 bases remaining between them.

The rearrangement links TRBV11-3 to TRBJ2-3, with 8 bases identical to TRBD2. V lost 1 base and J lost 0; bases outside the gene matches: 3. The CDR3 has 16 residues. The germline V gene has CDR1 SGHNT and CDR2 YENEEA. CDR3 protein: CASSLARGGSTDTQYF. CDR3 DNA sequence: TGTGCCAGCAGCTTAGCCCGGGGGGGGAGCACAGATACGCAGTATTTT.

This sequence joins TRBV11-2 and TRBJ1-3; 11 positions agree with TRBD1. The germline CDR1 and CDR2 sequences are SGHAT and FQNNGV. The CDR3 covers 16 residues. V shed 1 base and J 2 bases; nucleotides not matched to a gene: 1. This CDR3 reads CASSLGDRGTGNTIYF. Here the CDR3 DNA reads TGTGCCAGCAGCTTAGGGGACAGGGGGACTGGAAACACCATATATTTT.

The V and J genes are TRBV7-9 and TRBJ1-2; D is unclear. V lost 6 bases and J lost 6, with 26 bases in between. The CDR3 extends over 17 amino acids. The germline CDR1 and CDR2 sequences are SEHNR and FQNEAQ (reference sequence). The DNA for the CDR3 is TGTGCCAGCAGTTCTGCGAGCTTAAGCGGGAGTATGGATGGCTACACCTTC. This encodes CASSSASLSGSMDGYTF.

The CDR3 DNA is TGTGCCAGCAGCCTGCTTTGGACTAGCGGGTCTGAACGGGGCGAGCAGTACTTC. Residues: CASSLLWTSGSERGEQYF. The chain recombines TRBV11-2 with TRBJ2-7; 11 positions match TRBD2. The trim removed 5 bases at V and 6 bases at J, leaving 18 bases unmatched. The CDR3 spans 18 residues. CDR1 SGHAT and CDR2 FQNNGV come from the germline V gene.

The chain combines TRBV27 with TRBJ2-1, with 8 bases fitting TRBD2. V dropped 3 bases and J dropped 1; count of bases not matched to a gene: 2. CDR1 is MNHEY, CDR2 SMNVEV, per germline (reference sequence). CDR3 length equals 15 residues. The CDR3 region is CASSFGGGSYNEQFF. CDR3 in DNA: TGTGCCAGCAGTTTCGGGGGGGGATCCTACAATGAGCAGTTCTTC.

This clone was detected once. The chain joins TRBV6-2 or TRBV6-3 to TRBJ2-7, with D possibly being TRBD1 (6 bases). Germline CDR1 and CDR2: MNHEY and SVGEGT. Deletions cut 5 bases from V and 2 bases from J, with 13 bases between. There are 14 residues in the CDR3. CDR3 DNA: TGTGCCAGCAGTAACAGGGTAGGGACCTACGAGCAGTACTTC. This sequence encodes CASSNRVGTYEQYF.

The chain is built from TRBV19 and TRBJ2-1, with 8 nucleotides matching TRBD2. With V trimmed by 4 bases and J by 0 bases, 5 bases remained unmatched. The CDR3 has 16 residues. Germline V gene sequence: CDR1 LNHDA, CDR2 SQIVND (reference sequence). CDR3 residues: CASSSSGASSYNEQFF. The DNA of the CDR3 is TGTGCCAGTAGTAGTAGCGGGGCGAGCTCCTACAATGAGCAGTTCTTC.

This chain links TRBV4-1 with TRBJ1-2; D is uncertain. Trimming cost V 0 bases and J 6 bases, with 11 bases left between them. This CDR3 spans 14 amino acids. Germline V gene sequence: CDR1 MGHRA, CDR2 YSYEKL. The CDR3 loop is CASSQEQGSNGYTF. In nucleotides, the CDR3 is TGCGCCAGCAGCCAAGAACAAGGTAGCAATGGCTACACCTTC.

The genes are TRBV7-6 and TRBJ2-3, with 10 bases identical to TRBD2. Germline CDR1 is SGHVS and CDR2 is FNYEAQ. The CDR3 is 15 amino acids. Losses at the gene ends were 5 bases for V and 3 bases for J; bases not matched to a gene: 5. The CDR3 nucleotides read TGTGCCAGCAGCCCAACTAGCGGGACGACAGATACGCAGTATTTT. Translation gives CASSPTSGTTDTQYF.

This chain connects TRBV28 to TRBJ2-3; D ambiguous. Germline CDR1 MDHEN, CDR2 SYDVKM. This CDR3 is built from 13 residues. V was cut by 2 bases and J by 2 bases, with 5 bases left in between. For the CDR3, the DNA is TGTGCCAGCAGTTTAGGAGTCACAGATACGCAGTATTTT. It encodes CASSLGVTDTQYF.

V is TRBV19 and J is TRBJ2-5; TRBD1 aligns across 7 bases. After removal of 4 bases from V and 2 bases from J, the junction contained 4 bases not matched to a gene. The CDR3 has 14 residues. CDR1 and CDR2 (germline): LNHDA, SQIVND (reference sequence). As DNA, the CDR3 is TGTGCCAGTAGTAAAGAGGGACAGCAAGAGACCCAGTACTTC. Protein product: CASSKEGQQETQYF.